This T cell receptor beta chain was retrieved from a study of T-cell memory formation after mild COVID-19. In the study overall: For the most part, TCR clusters were specific to one donor. Overall study results and limits: From day 15 to 85, contracting clones were balanced between CD4 and CD8, whereas later expanders leaned toward CD4+. Within pre-infection memory, some responding clones were found, suggesting cross-reactive memory joined.

TCRdb re-analysed the 5' RACE reads in MiXCR, keeping a single row per CDR3 protein. The profile shows around 300,000 distinct CDR3 sequences, around 8% of them singletons. This clonotype was found a few times. Its antigen is undetermined. The CDR3 contains 15 residues. This chain uses TRBV3-2 with TRBJ2-7; TRBD1 was called by the table and not checked on the DNA. TRBV3-2 constitutes a pseudogene. Sequenced input: PBMCs or a T cell subset sorted from them (not recorded which). This TCR came from a man younger than 35 who had mild COVID-19 (a few samples of this study predate the infection). Cell type and time point are not known. CDR3 bases: TGTGCCAGCAGCCAACCTCGGGGACAGGGCTACGAGCAGTACTTC. Translation gives CASSQPRGQGYEQYF.